Listed below are T cell receptor beta chains from one sample, sequenced in a study of OX40 agonist ivuxolimab in advanced cancers. Profiling relied on immunoSEQ multiplex PCR, and the TCRdb table lists in-frame clones only, not all of them. The repertoire holds around 140,000 clones, with about nine tenths as singletons. Material: CD4+ or CD8+ T cells sorted from blood, obtained in a trial of the OX40 agonist ivuxolimab. All receptors come from an adult with an advanced solid tumor such as melanoma, head and neck, liver or kidney cancer. The CDR3 runs from the conserved cysteine through the conserved F or W. Fields, in order: J gene, V gene, CDR3 protein.

TRBJ1-4	TRBV28	CASKTNEKLFF
TRBJ2-7	TRBV6-5	CASSFMTSGRYEQYF
TRBJ2-1	TRBV28	CASSSDRAPRFF
TRBJ2-1	TRBV28	CASSLRVNEQFF
TRBJ1-2	TRBV7-9	CASSFENRGYTF
TRBJ2-1	TRBV12-1	CASSLQVPHTSGYYNEQFF
TRBJ2-7	TRBV30	CAWSVGATYEQYF
TRBJ1-1	TRBV5-1	CASSFPTGQPTEAFF
TRBJ1-3	TRBV6-1	CASRPRDTSGNTIYF
TRBJ2-7	TRBV7-6	CASSSGTSGYYEQYF
TRBJ1-1	TRBV9	CASSVDGTGVTEAFF
TRBJ1-1	TRBV30	CAWNPIRTASLMNTEAFF
TRBJ2-3	TRBV7-6	CASTRGAGEGDTQYF
TRBJ2-3	TRBV9	CASSVGRLQLSTDTQYF
TRBJ2-1	TRBV11-3	CASSLDRVGPTTEQFF
TRBJ1-4	TRBV5-1	CASSFGRDWGDKLFF
TRBJ1-5	TRBV6-4	CASSDSYSNQPQHF
TRBJ1-1	TRBV6-5	CASSRDSRTEAFF
TRBJ2-7	TRBV28	CASSLQGHYEQYF
TRBJ1-6	TRBV25-1	CASKQSGSYNSPLHF
TRBJ2-7	TRBV30	CAWSGRETHSPETYEQYF
TRBJ1-3	TRBV27	CASSVDRGRGNTIYF
TRBJ2-1	TRBV5-6	CASSFLPSSSYNEQFF
TRBJ1-2	TRBV7-8	CASSLGGTAYGYTF
TRBJ2-1	TRBV19	CASSMIGGVESEQFF
TRBJ2-7	TRBV9	CASSVGLETGAASYEQYF
TRBJ2-7	TRBV15	CATSREGLRDSYYEQYF
TRBJ1-5	TRBV28	CASSLHRGSNQPQHF
TRBJ1-5	TRBV28	CASVNSNQPQHF
TRBJ1-1	TRBV5-1	CASSLRENTEAFF
TRBJ2-3	TRBV19	CASSLLAGGGDTQYF
TRBJ2-2	TRBV9	CASSKIGELFF
TRBJ2-7	TRBV19	CASSPKGQGARFFSYEQYF
TRBJ2-3	TRBV7-3	CASSLLGSWTSGRVQDTQYF
TRBJ1-1	TRBV30	CAWGGQLNTEAFF
TRBJ1-1	TRBV19	CASWGQLGWTEAFF